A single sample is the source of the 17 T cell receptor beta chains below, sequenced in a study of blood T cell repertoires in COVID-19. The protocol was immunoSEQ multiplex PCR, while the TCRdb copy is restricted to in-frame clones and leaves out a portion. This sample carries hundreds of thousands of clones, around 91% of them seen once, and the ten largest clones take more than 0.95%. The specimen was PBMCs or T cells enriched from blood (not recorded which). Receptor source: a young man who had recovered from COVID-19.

The CDR3, as DNA: TGTGCCAGCACCGGGAATGGCTACGAGCAGTACTTC. As protein: CASTGNGYEQYF. The chain links TRBV2 to TRBJ2-7, with D possibly being TRBD2 (5 bases). The CDR3 spans 12 residues. Trimming took 7 bases from V and 3 from J, leaving 10 bases between them. CDR1 is SNHLY, CDR2 FYNNEI, per germline.

CDR3 sequence: CASSRTSGSSYNEQFF. The CDR3 DNA follows: TGCGCCAGCAGCCGGACTAGCGGGAGCTCCTACAATGAGCAGTTCTTC. The chain links TRBV5-1 to TRBJ2-1; TRBD2 matches at 13 bases. The CDR3 totals 16 residues. Germline CDR1 SGHRS, CDR2 YFSETQ. V shed 4 bases and J 0 bases; nucleotides not matched to a gene: 1.

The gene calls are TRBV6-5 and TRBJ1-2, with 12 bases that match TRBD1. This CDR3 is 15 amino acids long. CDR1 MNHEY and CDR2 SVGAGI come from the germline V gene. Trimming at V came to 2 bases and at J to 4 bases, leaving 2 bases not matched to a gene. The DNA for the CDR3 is TGTGCCAGCAGTTACGGGACAGGGGGCGGCTATGGCTACACCTTC. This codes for CASSYGTGGGYGYTF.

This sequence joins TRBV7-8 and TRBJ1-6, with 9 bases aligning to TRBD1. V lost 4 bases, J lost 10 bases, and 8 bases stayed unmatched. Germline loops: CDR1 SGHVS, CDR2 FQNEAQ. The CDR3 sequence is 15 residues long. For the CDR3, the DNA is TGTGCCAGCAGCTCAACGACAGGGGGGGAGTCACCCCTCCACTTT. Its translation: CASSSTTGGESPLHF.

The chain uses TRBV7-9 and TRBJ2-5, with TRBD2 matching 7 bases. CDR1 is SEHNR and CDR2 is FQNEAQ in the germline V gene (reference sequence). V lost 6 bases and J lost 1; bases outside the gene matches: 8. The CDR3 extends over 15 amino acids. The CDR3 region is CASSSLGGLQETQYF. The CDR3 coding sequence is TGTGCCAGCAGTTCGCTGGGAGGGCTCCAAGAGACCCAGTACTTC.

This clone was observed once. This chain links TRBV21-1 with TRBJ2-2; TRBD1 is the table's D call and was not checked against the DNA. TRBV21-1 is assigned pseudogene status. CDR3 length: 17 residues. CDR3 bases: TGTGCCAGCAGCACATGCCCGGGACAGGGCGACACCGGGGAGCTGTTTTTT. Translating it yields CASSTCPGQGDTGELFF.

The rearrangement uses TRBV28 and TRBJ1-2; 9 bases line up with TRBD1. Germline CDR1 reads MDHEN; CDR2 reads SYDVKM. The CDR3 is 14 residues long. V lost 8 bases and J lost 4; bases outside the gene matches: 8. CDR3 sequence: CASQTGGASYGYTF. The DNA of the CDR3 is TGTGCCAGCCAAACAGGGGGCGCTAGCTATGGCTACACCTTC.

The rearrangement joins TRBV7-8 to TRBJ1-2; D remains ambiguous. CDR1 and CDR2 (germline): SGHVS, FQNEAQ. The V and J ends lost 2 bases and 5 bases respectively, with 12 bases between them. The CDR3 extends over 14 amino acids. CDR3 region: CASSLSGGVYGYTF. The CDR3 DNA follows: TGTGCCAGCAGCTTAAGCGGTGGGGTATATGGCTACACCTTC. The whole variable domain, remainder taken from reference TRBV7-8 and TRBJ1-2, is GAGVSQSPRYKVAKRGQDVALRCDPISGHVSLFWYQQALGQGPEFLTYFQNEAQLDKSGLPSDRFFAERPEGSVSTLKIQRTQQEDSAVYLCASSLSGGVYGYTFGSGTRLTVV.

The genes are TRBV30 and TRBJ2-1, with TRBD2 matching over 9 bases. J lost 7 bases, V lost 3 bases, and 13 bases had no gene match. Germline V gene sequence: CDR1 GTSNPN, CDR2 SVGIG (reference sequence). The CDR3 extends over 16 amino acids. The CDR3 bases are TGTGCCTGGAGCGCCCTGGGTAGCGGGAGTTGGAATGAGCAGTTCTTC. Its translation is CAWSALGSGSWNEQFF. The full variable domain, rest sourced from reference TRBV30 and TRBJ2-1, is SQTIHQWPATLVQPVGSPLSLECTVEGTSNPNLYWYRQAAGRGLQLLFYSVGIGQISSEVPQNLSASRPQDRQFILSSKKLLLSDSGFYLCAWSALGSGSWNEQFFGPGTRLTVL.

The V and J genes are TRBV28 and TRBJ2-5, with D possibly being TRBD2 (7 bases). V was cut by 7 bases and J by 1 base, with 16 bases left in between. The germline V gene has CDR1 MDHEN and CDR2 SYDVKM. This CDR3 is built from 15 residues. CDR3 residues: CASTRIRGAQETQYF. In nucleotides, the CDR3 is TGTGCCAGCACCCGAATCCGGGGGGCCCAAGAGACCCAGTACTTC.

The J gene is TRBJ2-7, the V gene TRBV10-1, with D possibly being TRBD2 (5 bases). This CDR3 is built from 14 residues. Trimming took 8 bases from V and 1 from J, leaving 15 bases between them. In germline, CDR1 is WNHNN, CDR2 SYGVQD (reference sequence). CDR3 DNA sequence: TGCGCCAGCGGAAATTTACGGGGTTCCTACGAGCAGTACTTC. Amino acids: CASGNLRGSYEQYF.

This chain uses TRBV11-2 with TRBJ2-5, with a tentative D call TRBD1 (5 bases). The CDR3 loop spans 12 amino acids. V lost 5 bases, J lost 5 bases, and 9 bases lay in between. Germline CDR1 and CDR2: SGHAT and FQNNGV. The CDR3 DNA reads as TGTGCCAGCAGCAAACAGGATGAGACCCAGTACTTC. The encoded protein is CASSKQDETQYF. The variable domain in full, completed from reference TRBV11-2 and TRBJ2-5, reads EAGVAQSPRYKIIEKRQSVAFWCNPISGHATLYWYQQILGQGPKLLIQFQNNGVVDDSQLPKDRFSAERLKGVDSTLKIQPAKLEDSAVYLCASSKQDETQYFGPGTRLLVL.

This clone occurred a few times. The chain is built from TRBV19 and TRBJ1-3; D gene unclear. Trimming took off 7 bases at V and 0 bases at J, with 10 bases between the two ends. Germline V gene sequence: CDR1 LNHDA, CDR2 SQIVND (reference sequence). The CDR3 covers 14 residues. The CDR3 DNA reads TGTGCCAGTAAACCGCAGGACTCTGGAAACACCATATATTTT. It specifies CASKPQDSGNTIYF.

The CDR3 loop reads CASSGDRGNEQFF. In DNA, the CDR3 is TGCGCCAGCAGCGGGGACAGGGGCAATGAGCAGTTCTTC. The rearrangement links TRBV5-1 to TRBJ2-1; 10 bases align to TRBD1. The length of the CDR3 is 13 residues. Germline CDR1 and CDR2: SGHRS and YFSETQ. Trimming cost V 4 bases and J 6 bases; bases outside gene matches: 1. Drawing the rest from reference TRBV5-1 and TRBJ2-1, the complete variable domain is KAGVTQTPRYLIKTRGQQVTLSCSPISGHRSVSWYQQTPGQGLQFLFEYFSETQRNKGNFPGRFSGRQFSNSRSEMNVSTLELGDSALYLCASSGDRGNEQFFGPGTRLTVL.

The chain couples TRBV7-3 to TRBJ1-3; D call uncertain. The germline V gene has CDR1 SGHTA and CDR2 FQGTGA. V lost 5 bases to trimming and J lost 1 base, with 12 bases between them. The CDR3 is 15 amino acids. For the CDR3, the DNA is TGTGCCAGCAGCGCCACTGGAGAGTCTGGAAACACCATATATTTT. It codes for CASSATGESGNTIYF.

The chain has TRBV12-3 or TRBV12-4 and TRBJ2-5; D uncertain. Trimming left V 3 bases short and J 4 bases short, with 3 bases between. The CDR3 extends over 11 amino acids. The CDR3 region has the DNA TGTGCCAGCAGTTTGGCAGAGACCCAGTACTTC. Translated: CASSLAETQYF.

CDR3 sequence reads: CAWTREREKLFF. The CDR3 nucleotides are TGTGCCTGGACCCGGGAGAGAGAAAAACTGTTTTTT. The V and J genes are TRBV30 and TRBJ1-4; D not resolved. The germline V gene encodes CDR1 GTSNPN and CDR2 SVGIG (reference sequence). The germline V and J ends were trimmed by 4 bases and 8 bases, with 11 bases remaining between them. The CDR3 length is 12 residues.